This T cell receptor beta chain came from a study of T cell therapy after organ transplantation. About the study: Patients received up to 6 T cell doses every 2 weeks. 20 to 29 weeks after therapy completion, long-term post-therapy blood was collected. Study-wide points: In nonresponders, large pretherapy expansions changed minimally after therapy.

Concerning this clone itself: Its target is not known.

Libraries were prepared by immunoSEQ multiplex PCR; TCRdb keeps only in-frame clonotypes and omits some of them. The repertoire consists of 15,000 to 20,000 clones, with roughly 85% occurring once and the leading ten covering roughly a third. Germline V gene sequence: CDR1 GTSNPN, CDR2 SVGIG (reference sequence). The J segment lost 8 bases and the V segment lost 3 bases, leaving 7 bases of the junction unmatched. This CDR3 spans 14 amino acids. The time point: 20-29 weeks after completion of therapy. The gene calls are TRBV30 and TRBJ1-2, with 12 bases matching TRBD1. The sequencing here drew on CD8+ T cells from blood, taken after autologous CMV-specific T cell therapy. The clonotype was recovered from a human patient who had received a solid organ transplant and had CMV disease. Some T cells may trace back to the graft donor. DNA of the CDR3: TGTGCCTGGAGGACGGGACAGGGGGCGCGGGGCTACACCTTC. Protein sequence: CAWRTGQGARGYTF.